The entry below gives a single T cell receptor beta chain sequence along with its context. Its target is not known. The sample belongs to a study of PD-L1 blockade in urothelial cancer. In the study overall: About 85% of the roughly 29 patients were men whose urothelial cancer was bladder-origin.

CDR1 is KGHSH and CDR2 is LQKENI in the germline V gene. With 2 bases clipped from V and 1 base from J, the junction kept 7 bases outside the gene matches. CDR3 length: 17 amino acids. The time point denotes: peripheral blood 6 weeks after treatment start. All patients carried locally advanced or metastatic urothelial carcinoma. Study-wide points: It was durable-benefit patients whose tumor-associated blood clones expanded more at 3 weeks.

Every PCR got spiked synthetic TCR analog templates. Profiling relied on immunoSEQ multiplex PCR, and the TCRdb table lists in-frame clones only, not all of them. Found here are about 120,000 clones, roughly 89% of them singletons; the top ten hold around 1.7%. The TCR comes from a man in his sixties with urothelial cancer. Source: PBMCs, taken around atezolizumab (anti-PD-L1) treatment. The chain links TRBV18 to TRBJ2-2; 7 bases are shared with TRBD1. The CDR3, as DNA: TGTGCCAGCTCACCATTGTGGGGACAGAGGAACACCGGGGAGCTGTTTTTT. Its protein product is CASSPLWGQRNTGELFF.